This passage covers 27 T cell receptor beta chains from one sample sequenced in a study of OX40 agonist ivuxolimab in advanced cancers. Repertoires were generated with immunoSEQ multiplex PCR, while TCRdb's copy carries only in-frame clones and drops some. The data hold about 100,000 clones, with just over 90% observed a single time. This specimen consisted of CD4+ or CD8+ T cells sorted from blood, obtained in a trial of the OX40 agonist ivuxolimab. The receptors here all came from an adult with an advanced solid tumor such as melanoma, head and neck, liver or kidney cancer.

The chain links TRBV6-5 to TRBJ2-7, with TRBD2 identical over 10 bases. The V gene end was trimmed by 4 bases and the J gene end by 4 bases; junction bases not matched to a gene: 4. The CDR3 runs to 14 residues. Germline CDR1 MNHEY, CDR2 SVGAGI. CDR3 in DNA: TGTGCCAGCAGTTGGACTAGCGGCCCTTACGAGCAGTACTTC. This sequence encodes CASSWTSGPYEQYF.

This clone was observed a single time. The J gene is TRBJ2-7, the V gene TRBV28; D may match TRBD1 or TRBD2 (7 bases each). Germline V CDR1 and CDR2: MDHEN, SYDVKM. Trimming stripped 8 bases from V and 0 bases from J, with 17 bases between. This CDR3 spans 15 amino acids. The CDR3 region is CASGPRGRASYEQYF. CDR3 coding DNA: TGTGCCAGCGGTCCCAGGGGGAGGGCCTCCTACGAGCAGTACTTC. Drawing the rest from reference TRBV28 and TRBJ2-7, the complete variable domain is DVKVTQSSRYLVKRTGEKVFLECVQDMDHENMFWYRQDPGLGLRLIYFSYDVKMKEKGDIPEGYSVSREKKERFSLILESASTNQTSMYLCASGPRGRASYEQYFGPGTRLTVT.

The gene calls are TRBV5-1 and TRBJ2-1, with 7 bases matching TRBD1. Germline loops: CDR1 SGHRS, CDR2 YFSETQ. The CDR3 runs 15 residues. Trimming cost V 0 bases and J 9 bases; bases outside gene matches: 9. CDR3 amino acids: CASSLGDREFGEQFF. The DNA of the CDR3 is TGCGCCAGCAGCTTGGGTGACAGGGAATTCGGTGAGCAGTTCTTC.

The gene calls are TRBV7-9 and TRBJ2-7; 9 bases agree with TRBD2. The CDR3 sequence is 15 residues long. In germline, CDR1 is SEHNR, CDR2 FQNEAQ (reference sequence). Unmatched junction bases numbered 9, after V lost 5 bases and J lost 4 bases. This chain's CDR3 is CASSVISGRKYEQYF. The CDR3 nucleotides read TGTGCCAGCAGCGTGATTAGCGGGAGAAAGTACGAGCAGTACTTC. Full variable domain (rest looked up from reference TRBV7-9 and TRBJ2-7): DTGVSQNPRHKITKRGQNVTFRCDPISEHNRLYWYRQTLGQGPEFLTYFQNEAQLEKSRLLSDRFSAERPKGSFSTLEIQRTEQGDSAMYLCASSVISGRKYEQYFGPGTRLTVT.

The chain combines TRBV5-5 with TRBJ1-5; no clear D. V lost 4 bases, J lost 0 bases, and 11 bases lay in between. This CDR3 is built from 15 residues. The germline gives CDR1 SGHKS, CDR2 YYEKEE (reference sequence). The CDR3 coding sequence is TGTGCCAGCAGCACGGACCCTTATAGCAATCAGCCCCAGCATTTT. Protein: CASSTDPYSNQPQHF.

The rearrangement joins TRBV11-2 to TRBJ2-2; D ambiguous. This CDR3 has 13 amino acids. CDR1 and CDR2 from the germline V gene are SGHAT and FQNNGV. The V end was cut by 2 bases, the J end by 5 bases, with 6 bases between. The CDR3 region has the DNA TGTGCCAGCAGCTTAACAGCTACCGGGGAGCTGTTTTTT. Amino acid sequence: CASSLTATGELFF.

This clone was found once. V is TRBV15 and J is TRBJ1-3; D perhaps matches TRBD1 (5 bases). The CDR3 contains 17 residues. The V gene lost 0 bases and the J gene lost 0 bases, with 12 bases spanning the gap. Germline V gene sequence: CDR1 LNHNV, CDR2 YYDKDF (reference sequence). CDR3 sequence: CATSRDLRTTSGNTIYF. The CDR3 DNA follows: TGTGCCACCAGCAGAGATCTGAGGACAACCTCTGGAAACACCATATATTTT.

This clone was counted ten times or more. The chain recombines TRBV27 with TRBJ2-7; 9 bases are a match to TRBD1. In germline, CDR1 is MNHEY, CDR2 SMNVEV (reference sequence). CDR3 length equals 14 residues. V was clipped by 4 bases and J by 5 bases; unmatched bases: 6. The DNA of the CDR3 is TGTGCCAGCAGTTCCGGGACAGGGATCAACGAGCAGTACTTC. Translated, it gives CASSSGTGINEQYF.

This rearrangement joins TRBV7-2 to TRBJ2-5, with TRBD2 matching 7 bases. The V segment lost 1 base and the J segment 5 bases; nucleotides outside the gene matches: 4. This CDR3 spans 14 amino acids. The germline gives CDR1 SGHTA, CDR2 FQGNSA. The CDR3 coding sequence is TGTGCCAGCAGCTTAGGGCGGGGAGGGGAGACCCAGTACTTC. Its translation is CASSLGRGGETQYF. Based on the CDR3 plus reference TRBV7-2 and TRBJ2-5, the full variable domain is GAGVSQSPSNKVTEKGKDVELRCDPISGHTALYWYRQSLGQGLEFLIYFQGNSAPDKSGLPSDRFSAERTGGSVSTLTIQRTQQEDSAVYLCASSLGRGGETQYFGPGTRLLVL.

This chain joins TRBV7-8 and TRBJ2-5; a possible D gene is TRBD1 (6 bases). Germline CDR1 and CDR2: SGHVS and FQNEAQ. Trimming shortened V by 8 bases and J by 5 bases, and 18 bases separated the two germline ends. The CDR3 is made up of 14 amino acids. The CDR3 protein is CASSLYRVGETQYF. CDR3 sequence (DNA): TGTGCCAGCTCCCTTTACAGGGTTGGGGAGACCCAGTACTTC. Filled out from reference TRBV7-8 and TRBJ2-5, the complete variable domain reads GAGVSQSPRYKVAKRGQDVALRCDPISGHVSLFWYQQALGQGPEFLTYFQNEAQLDKSGLPSDRFFAERPEGSVSTLKIQRTQQEDSAVYLCASSLYRVGETQYFGPGTRLLVL.

The gene calls are TRBV5-1 and TRBJ2-1; no clear D gene. The CDR3 has 15 residues. Germline V gene lookup returns CDR1 SGHRS and CDR2 YFSETQ. Trimming pared 4 bases from V and 6 bases from J, leaving 17 bases between. Here the CDR3 reads CASSTTAPPVNEQFF. In nucleotides, the CDR3 is TGCGCCAGCAGCACTACAGCCCCGCCCGTCAATGAGCAGTTCTTC.

In the case of this clone: Additional DNA sequences in this sample encode the identical CDR3. The genes are TRBV18 and TRBJ1-1, with 8 bases fitting TRBD1. CDR1 KGHSH and CDR2 LQKENI come from the germline V gene. Losses at the gene ends were 6 bases for V and 4 bases for J; bases not matched to a gene: 7. The CDR3 is 14 amino acids. CDR3 coding DNA: TGTGCCAGCTCGCCAGGGGGCTTTGGCACTGAAGCTTTCTTT. The encoded protein is CASSPGGFGTEAFF.

The rearrangement joins TRBV4-2 to TRBJ1-2; D call uncertain. Trimming took 0 bases from V and 4 from J, leaving 9 bases between them. CDR3 length: 14 residues. Germline V gives CDR1 LGHNA, CDR2 YNFKEQ. The CDR3 DNA sequence: TGTGCCAGCAGCCAAGATGTAACAGCCTATGGCTACACCTTC. Translation: CASSQDVTAYGYTF.

Here the CDR3 reads CASSSGTGTDTQYF. The CDR3 DNA follows: TGTGCCAGCAGCTCCGGGACAGGGACAGATACGCAGTATTTT. The chain carries TRBV7-2 and TRBJ2-3; 9 nucleotides match TRBD1. Germline V gene data show CDR1 as SGHTA and CDR2 as FQGNSA. The length of the CDR3 is 14 residues. V shed 4 bases, J shed 3 bases, and the junction held 2 bases outside the gene matches.

This sequence joins TRBV2 and TRBJ2-1; TRBD2 agrees at 11 bases. Per the germline V gene, CDR1 is SNHLY and CDR2 is FYNNEI. V was pared by 8 bases and J by 4 bases, with 7 bases of the junction left unmatched. The CDR3 sequence is 15 residues long. The CDR3 sequence: CASPTSGSRYNEQFF. DNA for the CDR3: TGTGCCAGCCCTACTAGCGGGAGCCGGTACAATGAGCAGTTCTTC.

V is TRBV28 and J is TRBJ2-1; D possibly corresponds to TRBD2 (6 bases). Germline-derived CDR1 and CDR2 are MDHEN and SYDVKM. V was shortened by 2 bases and J by 1 base, with 9 bases between the two germline ends. This CDR3 contains 15 residues. The CDR3 is CASSLRLASYNEQFF. In nucleotides, the CDR3 is TGTGCCAGCAGTTTACGGCTAGCGTCCTACAATGAGCAGTTCTTC.

The DNA for the CDR3 is TGCGCCAGCAGCTTGGCGGGCAGGCAAGAGACCCAGTACTTC. Its translation is CASSLAGRQETQYF. The rearrangement joins TRBV5-1 to TRBJ2-5; no firm D call. This CDR3 region has 14 residues. The V gene's germline CDR1 is SGHRS and CDR2 YFSETQ. Between the trimmed V and J ends, which lost 0 bases and 2 bases, there was a span of 8 bases. The whole variable domain, filled in from reference TRBV5-1 and TRBJ2-5, reads KAGVTQTPRYLIKTRGQQVTLSCSPISGHRSVSWYQQTPGQGLQFLFEYFSETQRNKGNFPGRFSGRQFSNSRSEMNVSTLELGDSALYLCASSLAGRQETQYFGPGTRLLVL.

The chain carries TRBV7-3 and TRBJ2-2; TRBD2 agrees at 14 bases. The junction had 9 bases not matched to a gene; V was cut back by 5 bases and J by 7 bases. CDR3 size: 17 residues. Germline CDR1 SGHTA, CDR2 FQGTGA. In DNA, the CDR3 is TGTGCCAGCAGCCCTGGGACTAGCGGGAGTTTTGGCGGGGAGCTGTTTTTT. Protein sequence: CASSPGTSGSFGGELFF.

This clone was counted only a few times. This sequence joins TRBV7-9 and TRBJ2-7; 9 nucleotides match TRBD2. In germline, CDR1 is SEHNR, CDR2 FQNEAQ (reference sequence). V trimming: 3 bases; J trimming: 5 bases; junction bases outside the gene matches: 2. CDR3 size: 13 residues. This CDR3 is CASSFSGSHEQYF. CDR3 nucleotides: TGTGCCAGCAGCTTTAGCGGGAGCCACGAGCAGTACTTC.

The chain recombines TRBV6-5 with TRBJ2-7; D is unclear. The V gene lost 3 bases and the J gene lost 0 bases, with 9 bases spanning the gap. Looked up from germline, CDR1 is MNHEY and CDR2 is SVGAGI. CDR3 length: 14 residues. The CDR3: CASSYERSSYEQYF. CDR3 DNA sequence: TGTGCCAGCAGTTATGAGAGAAGCTCCTACGAGCAGTACTTC.

About this clone: An end of the junction does not agree with germline; a read error may underlie this. The chain is built from TRBV27 and TRBJ2-3, with D perhaps matching TRBD2 (6 bases). Germline values: CDR1 MNHEY, CDR2 SMNVEV (reference sequence). This CDR3 has 15 amino acids. CDR3 in amino acids: CASGGIGEVTDAQYF. CDR3 bases: TGTGCCAGCGGTGGGATAGGGGAGGTCACAGATGCGCAGTATTTT.

V usage is TRBV30 and J usage is TRBJ2-1, with D tentatively TRBD2 (5 bases). The CDR3 sequence is 13 residues long. Germline V gives CDR1 GTSNPN, CDR2 SVGIG (reference sequence). The V gene lost 0 bases and the J gene lost 4 bases, with 7 bases spanning the gap. This CDR3 reads CAWSVGGYNEQFF. CDR3 bases: TGTGCCTGGAGTGTAGGCGGGTACAATGAGCAGTTCTTC.

V gene TRBV19 combines with J gene TRBJ2-1; a weak D match, TRBD1 (6 bases). Trimming pared 5 bases from V and 8 bases from J, leaving 13 bases between. The CDR3 has 13 residues. The V gene's germline CDR1 is LNHDA and CDR2 SQIVND (reference sequence). The CDR3 DNA sequence: TGTGCCAGTAGTGTAAACAGGGAAGATGAGCAGTTCTTC. Translated, it gives CASSVNREDEQFF.

The rearrangement uses TRBV6-5 and TRBJ1-6; D is uncertain. Trimming took off 0 bases at V and 10 bases at J, with 16 bases between the two ends. The germline V gene encodes CDR1 MNHEY and CDR2 SVGAGI. The CDR3 spans 16 residues. CDR3 sequence: CASSYSSLAIGSPLHF. In DNA, the CDR3 is TGTGCCAGCAGTTACTCTTCCCTCGCTATAGGGTCACCCCTCCACTTT.

V is TRBV5-1 and J is TRBJ2-7; 9 bases are a match to TRBD1. The germline CDR1 and CDR2 sequences are SGHRS and YFSETQ. This CDR3 is 16 amino acids long. Trimming removed 0 bases from V and 2 bases from J; junction bases left unmatched: 6. CDR3 sequence: CASSLGGDRAPYEQYF. In DNA, the CDR3 is TGCGCCAGCAGCTTGGGAGGGGACAGGGCTCCCTACGAGCAGTACTTC.

The sample holds one count of this clone. This chain links TRBV5-8 with TRBJ2-1; 7 bases fit TRBD2. The CDR3 sequence is 15 residues long. CDR1 is SGHTS and CDR2 is YDEGEE in the germline V gene. J was trimmed by 8 bases and V by 4 bases; bases with no gene match: 12. The CDR3 nucleotides are TGTGCCAGCAGCGTGGTGGGCGGGAGAATCTATGAGCAGTTCTTC. Its protein product is CASSVVGGRIYEQFF.

This clone was observed a handful of times. The rearrangement links TRBV30 to TRBJ1-1; D is uncertain. Germline V gene data show CDR1 as GTSNPN and CDR2 as SVGIG (reference sequence). There are 13 residues in the CDR3. V was cut by 2 bases and J by 1 base, with 8 bases left in between. DNA of the CDR3: TGTGCCTGGAGTAAACACCGGAACACTGAAGCTTTCTTT. Translation: CAWSKHRNTEAFF. Full variable domain (rest looked up from reference TRBV30 and TRBJ1-1): SQTIHQWPATLVQPVGSPLSLECTVEGTSNPNLYWYRQAAGRGLQLLFYSVGIGQISSEVPQNLSASRPQDRQFILSSKKLLLSDSGFYLCAWSKHRNTEAFFGQGTRLTVV.